Presented here are 19 T cell receptor beta chains from one specimen sequenced in a study of quantifying T cell responses using KT2 cells. Study details: Reverse transcription used primers in the TCR alpha and beta constant regions.

A single-stranded UMI oligo with SP2 sequence was ligated to cDNA 3' ends. The first PCR ran approximately 4 cycles with an equimolar RC1.1 and RC1.2 beta primer mix. TCRdb re-analysed the UMI-ligation and nested PCR reads in MiXCR, keeping a single row per CDR3 protein. The data show some 33,000 distinct CDR3 sequences, 10% seen once. Material for sequencing was PBMCs spiked with cells of the T cell clone KT2. The receptor source for this set is a human donor.

V usage is TRBV20-1 and J usage is TRBJ1-6; D possibly corresponds to TRBD1 (6 bases). This CDR3 contains 13 residues. Germline-derived CDR1 and CDR2 are DFQATT and SNEGSKA (reference sequence). Trimming removed 7 bases from V and 3 bases from J, with 10 bases in between. The CDR3 nucleotides are TGCAGTGGCCGGACAGACTATAATTCACCCCTCCACTTT. Protein sequence: CSGRTDYNSPLHF.

This clonotype was observed at least ten times. The V gene is TRBV5-5, the J gene TRBJ2-7, with 7 bases identical to TRBD1. Germline V gene data show CDR1 as SGHKS and CDR2 as YYEKEE (reference sequence). Unmatched junction bases numbered 9, after V lost 6 bases and J lost 3 bases. CDR3 length: 14 amino acids. The CDR3 DNA follows: TGTGCCAGCACCTCTCGTTGGGACAGCTACGAGCAGTACTTC. Its translation is CASTSRWDSYEQYF.

This chain uses TRBV10-3 with TRBJ2-7, with D perhaps TRBD2 (6 bases). Trimming removed 2 bases at V and 3 bases at J, with 8 bases between. The CDR3 is 13 amino acids. Germline lookup yields CDR1 ENHRY and CDR2 SYGVKD. CDR3 DNA: TGTGCCATCAGTGAGGGTAGCGGCTACGAGCAGTACTTC. The encoded protein is CAISEGSGYEQYF.

This clonotype occurred many times. The gene calls are TRBV20-1 and TRBJ1-5, with a tentative D call TRBD1 (5 bases). Trimming took 3 bases from V and 4 from J, leaving 13 bases between them. CDR1 and CDR2 from the germline V gene are DFQATT and SNEGSKA (reference sequence). CDR3 length: 14 amino acids. In DNA, the CDR3 is TGCAGTGCTAGTTCGGGGGGTAGGAATCAGCCCCAGCATTTT. Its translation is CSASSGGRNQPQHF.

This clonotype was detected ten times or more. V and J are TRBV6-4 and TRBJ2-3; 10 bases map to TRBD2. This CDR3 is 16 amino acids long. V shed 3 bases, J shed 3 bases, and the junction held 6 bases outside the gene matches. Germline V gene sequence: CDR1 MRHNA, CDR2 SNTAGT. CDR3 sequence reads: CASSEEAGGPTDTQYF. The CDR3, as DNA: TGTGCCAGCAGTGAGGAAGCGGGAGGGCCAACAGATACGCAGTATTTT.

The V call is TRBV18, the J call TRBJ2-6; 8 nucleotides agree with TRBD1. Germline CDR1 and CDR2: KGHSH and LQKENI. The CDR3 runs 19 residues. Losses at the gene ends were 4 bases for V and 1 base for J; bases not matched to a gene: 12. The CDR3 bases are TGTGCCAGCTCACGCCTGGACGGACAGGGTTTGTCTGGGGCCAACGTCCTGACTTTC. This sequence encodes CASSRLDGQGLSGANVLTF. The full variable domain, completed using reference TRBV18 and TRBJ2-6, is NAGVMQNPRHLVRRRGQEARLRCSPMKGHSHVYWYRQLPEEGLKFMVYLQKENIIDESGMPKERFSAEFPKEGPSILRIQQVVRGDSAAYFCASSRLDGQGLSGANVLTFGAGSRLTVL.

This clonotype was observed a handful of times. This sequence joins TRBV9 and TRBJ2-7; D is undetermined. Germline V gene lookup returns CDR1 SGDLS and CDR2 YYNGEE. The CDR3 contains 14 residues. Trimming left V 0 bases short and J 0 bases short, with 7 bases between. CDR3 sequence (DNA): TGTGCCAGCAGCGTAGGGCAGAACTCCTACGAGCAGTACTTC. Residues: CASSVGQNSYEQYF.

This chain links TRBV5-5 with TRBJ2-7; D assignment may be TRBD1 or TRBD2 (5 bases each). Germline CDR1 reads SGHKS; CDR2 reads YYEKEE (reference sequence). This CDR3 is built from 14 residues. Trimming removed 1 base from V and 2 bases from J, with 10 bases in between. The CDR3 nucleotides are TGTGCCAGCAGCTTGCGGGGCCCTACCTACGAGCAGTACTTC. Protein: CASSLRGPTYEQYF.

This clonotype was counted at least ten times. The chain employs TRBV12-3 or TRBV12-4 and TRBJ1-4; a weak D match, TRBD1 (6 bases). This CDR3 is 14 amino acids long. V was shortened by 2 bases and J by 5 bases, with 9 bases between the two germline ends. CDR3 amino acids: CASSLRDTNEKLFF. The CDR3 DNA is TGTGCCAGCAGTTTACGGGACACCAATGAAAAACTGTTTTTT.

This clonotype was seen many times. This sequence joins TRBV7-2 and TRBJ2-1; 12 nucleotides agree with TRBD2. CDR3 size: 15 residues. CDR1 SGHTA and CDR2 FQGNSA come from the germline V gene. V was clipped by 4 bases and J by 2 bases; unmatched bases: 0. In nucleotides, the CDR3 is TGTGCCAGCAGCTCTAGCGGGGGGGCCTACAATGAGCAGTTCTTC. Amino acid sequence: CASSSSGGAYNEQFF.

This clonotype showed up many times. The chain has TRBV2 and TRBJ1-2; the D gene is possibly TRBD1 (6 bases). The V gene lost 11 bases and the J gene lost 1 base, with 14 bases spanning the gap. The CDR3 has 13 residues. The germline V gene encodes CDR1 SNHLY and CDR2 FYNNEI. CDR3 region: CAGTTGDNYGYTF. CDR3 nucleotides: TGTGCCGGAACGACAGGAGATAACTATGGCTACACCTTC.

The gene calls are TRBV5-4 and TRBJ2-1; possible D gene TRBD2, 5 bases. V lost 0 bases and J 5 bases, leaving 18 bases between the germline ends. Germline loops: CDR1 SGHNT, CDR2 YYREEE (reference sequence). The CDR3 spans 17 residues. The CDR3 loop reads CASSLGGRASRDNEQFF. The CDR3 DNA reads as TGTGCCAGCAGCTTGGGCGGTCGGGCTAGCAGAGACAATGAGCAGTTCTTC. The complete variable domain, with remaining parts taken from reference TRBV5-4 and TRBJ2-1, reads ETGVTQSPTHLIKTRGQQVTLRCSSQSGHNTVSWYQQALGQGPQFIFQYYREEENGRGNFPPRFSGLQFPNYSSELNVNALELDDSALYLCASSLGGRASRDNEQFFGPGTRLTVL.

This clonotype turned up a few times. The rearrangement links TRBV30 to TRBJ1-3; D perhaps matches TRBD1 (6 bases). The germline V gene has CDR1 GTSNPN and CDR2 SVGIG (reference sequence). The germline V and J ends were trimmed by 2 bases and 3 bases, with 14 bases remaining between them. There are 15 residues in the CDR3. CDR3 nucleotides: TGTGCCTGGAGTAGAGGGGGTTTGGATGGAAACACCATATATTTT. It specifies CAWSRGGLDGNTIYF.

The rearrangement links TRBV29-1 to TRBJ2-3, with TRBD2 as a possible D gene (5 bases). The CDR3 loop spans 12 amino acids. Germline CDR1 SQVTM, CDR2 ANQGSEA. V lost 8 bases, J lost 5 bases, and 14 bases lay in between. As DNA, the CDR3 is TGCAGCACCGGCGCCGGGGTAGATACGCAGTATTTT. The encoded protein is CSTGAGVDTQYF.

CDR3 loop: CASSLESSVQRETQYF. CDR3 coding DNA: TGCGCCAGCAGCTTGGAATCTTCTGTCCAAAGGGAGACCCAGTACTTC. The rearrangement uses TRBV5-1 and TRBJ2-5; D ambiguous. Germline V lookup: CDR1 SGHRS, CDR2 YFSETQ. Trimming stripped 0 bases from V and 5 bases from J, with 17 bases between. The CDR3 extends over 16 amino acids.

This clonotype was recorded at least ten times. This chain uses TRBV4-2 with TRBJ2-1, with 7 bases aligning to TRBD1. This CDR3 is 17 amino acids long. Germline V gene data show CDR1 as LGHNA and CDR2 as YNFKEQ. V dropped 5 bases and J dropped 8; count of bases not matched to a gene: 18. The DNA for the CDR3 is TGTGCCAGCAGCTCAAGATCACTATATACAGGGGTTCATGAGCAGTTCTTC. Protein product: CASSSRSLYTGVHEQFF.

This clonotype was seen more than once but under ten times. J is TRBJ1-5 and V is TRBV12-3 or TRBV12-4; maybe TRBD1 (6 bases). The CDR3 has 13 amino acids. The ends were cut back, 7 bases at V and 7 bases at J, with 14 bases in the middle. CDR3 protein: CASTGTRGQPQHF. The CDR3 bases are TGTGCCAGCACCGGGACACGCGGGCAGCCCCAGCATTTT.

This clonotype was detected a few times. The V call is TRBV19, the J call TRBJ1-1; the D is unclear. The V gene lost 3 bases and the J gene lost 5 bases, with 10 bases spanning the gap. The germline V gene has CDR1 LNHDA and CDR2 SQIVND (reference sequence). The CDR3 contains 13 residues. Here the CDR3 reads CASSILGGTEAFF. The CDR3 DNA reads TGTGCCAGTAGTATTCTCGGAGGGACTGAAGCTTTCTTT.

By frequency in the sample, this clonotype is medium-sized. V is TRBV20-1 and J is TRBJ2-3; the D gene is possibly TRBD2 (5 bases). CDR3 size: 14 residues. The V end lost 6 bases, the J end lost 8 bases, and 21 bases lay between the germline ends. The germline V gene has CDR1 DFQATT and CDR2 SNEGSKA (reference sequence). The CDR3 loop reads CSARPGERGRTQYF. DNA of the CDR3: TGCAGTGCACGGCCCGGGGAACGAGGTCGTACGCAGTATTTT.